Each of the 10 T cell receptor beta chains below was sequenced from the same sample in a study of blood T cells in healthy people across ages. For the second PCR, which ran for about 6 to 11 cycles, a sample-barcoded 5' primer and a J-beta primer mix were used. TCRdb itself ran the 5' RACE reads through MiXCR, one entry per CDR3 protein. The sample carries a few hundred thousand distinct CDR3 sequences, 25% to 30% recorded once. The sequenced material came from blood. All receptors come from a woman in her 70s in good health.

This clonotype was detected only a few times. The genes are TRBV14 and TRBJ2-5; TRBD1 is a possible D gene (6 bases). Looked up from germline, CDR1 is SGHDN and CDR2 is FVKESK. The CDR3 length is 15 residues. Trimming cost V 6 bases and J 5 bases, with 19 bases left between them. CDR3 sequence reads: CASSPRGRGLETQYF. CDR3 nucleotides: TGTGCCAGCAGTCCCCGCGGCAGGGGCTTGGAGACCCAGTACTTC.

This clonotype appeared a few times. The chain is built from TRBV6-1 and TRBJ1-2; 10 bases align to TRBD1. This CDR3 is 10 amino acids long. CDR1 is MNHNS, CDR2 SASEGT, per germline. V lost 11 bases to trimming and J lost 11 bases; unmatched junction nucleotides: 5. CDR3 sequence (DNA): TGTGCCGCCGGGGACAGGGGTTACACCTTC. Translating it yields CAAGDRGYTF.

The V and J genes are TRBV11-2 and TRBJ1-2; D remains ambiguous. V dropped 5 bases and J dropped 4 bases, with 26 bases sitting between them. Germline CDR1 and CDR2: SGHAT and FQNNGV. The CDR3 is 18 amino acids. CDR3 in DNA: TGTGCCAGCAGCCCAACCCCGGGTCTAACCCGCCTGATCTATGGCTACACCTTC. Its translation is CASSPTPGLTRLIYGYTF.

The chain joins TRBV7-2 to TRBJ1-4; D perhaps matches TRBD1 (6 bases). Trimming cost V 8 bases and J 8 bases, with 15 bases left between them. Germline V gene sequence: CDR1 SGHTA, CDR2 FQGNSA. The CDR3 has 13 residues. The CDR3 nucleotides are TGTGCCAGCGCGTGGACAGAGCGGGAAAAACTGTTTTTT. The encoded protein is CASAWTEREKLFF.

V usage is TRBV3-1 and J usage is TRBJ2-7; TRBD2 matches 9 bases. With 2 bases clipped from V and 0 bases from J, the junction kept 2 bases outside the gene matches. Germline CDR1 LGHDT, CDR2 YNNKEL (reference sequence). The CDR3 extends over 15 amino acids. In DNA, the CDR3 is TGTGCCAGCAGCCAAAGGACTAGCGTCTCCTACGAGCAGTACTTC. This translates into CASSQRTSVSYEQYF.

This clonotype was seen a handful of times. The V call is TRBV12-5, the J call TRBJ1-5; weak D call: TRBD1 (5 bases). V was clipped by 4 bases and J by 3 bases, with 7 bases between them. The germline V gene encodes CDR1 LGHNT and CDR2 FRNRAP. CDR3 size: 13 residues. The DNA for the CDR3 is TGTGCTAGTGGTTGGGACTTCAATCAGCCCCAGCATTTT. It codes for CASGWDFNQPQHF.

This clonotype was seen repeatedly, ten times or more. J is TRBJ2-5 and V is TRBV6-6; D ambiguous. Deletions cut 7 bases from V and 5 bases from J, with 8 bases between. Germline values: CDR1 MNHNY, CDR2 SVGAGI (reference sequence). The CDR3 spans 11 residues. The CDR3 here is CASKARETQYF. DNA for the CDR3: TGTGCCAGCAAAGCCCGGGAGACCCAGTACTTC.

V gene TRBV11-2 combines with J gene TRBJ2-6, with D unresolved. CDR1 is SGHAT and CDR2 is FQNNGV in the germline V gene. There are 14 residues in the CDR3. V gave up 0 bases and J gave up 2 bases, with 2 bases separating them. CDR3: CASSLEPGANVLTF. The CDR3 nucleotides are TGTGCCAGCAGCTTAGAACCTGGGGCCAACGTCCTGACTTTC.

The chain joins TRBV29-1 to TRBJ2-3, with D perhaps TRBD2 (6 bases). Germline loops: CDR1 SQVTM, CDR2 ANQGSEA. The CDR3 consists of 12 residues. V lost 6 bases and J lost 5, with 12 bases in between. CDR3: CSVRDGGDTQYF. In nucleotides, the CDR3 is TGCAGCGTACGGGACGGGGGAGATACGCAGTATTTT.

The genes are TRBV4-3 and TRBJ2-7, with D uncertain. This CDR3 contains 13 residues. CDR1 is LGHNA, CDR2 YSLEER, per germline. V was cut by 5 bases and J by 1 base, with 9 bases left in between. The CDR3 coding sequence is TGCGCCAGCAGCATCGGACGTTCCTACGAGCAGTACTTC. Amino acids: CASSIGRSYEQYF.